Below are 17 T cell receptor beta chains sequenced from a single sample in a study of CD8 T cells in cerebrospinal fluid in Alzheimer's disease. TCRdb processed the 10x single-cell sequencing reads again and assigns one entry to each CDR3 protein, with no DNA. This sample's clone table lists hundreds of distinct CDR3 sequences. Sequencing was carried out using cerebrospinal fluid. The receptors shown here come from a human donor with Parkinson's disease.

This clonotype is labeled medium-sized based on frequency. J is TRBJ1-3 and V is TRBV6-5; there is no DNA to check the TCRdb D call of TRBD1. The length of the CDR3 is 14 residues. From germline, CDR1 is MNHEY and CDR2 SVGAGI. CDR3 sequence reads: CASSYTGSRNTIYF.

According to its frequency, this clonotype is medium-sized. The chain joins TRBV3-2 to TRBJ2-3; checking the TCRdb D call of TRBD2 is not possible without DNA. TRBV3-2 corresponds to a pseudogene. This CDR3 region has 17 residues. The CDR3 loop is CASSQPGTSGSTDTQYF.

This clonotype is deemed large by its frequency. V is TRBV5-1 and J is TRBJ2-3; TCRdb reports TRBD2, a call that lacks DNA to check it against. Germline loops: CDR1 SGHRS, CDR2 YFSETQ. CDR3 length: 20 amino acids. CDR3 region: CASSYFLTKTSGSSTDTQYF.

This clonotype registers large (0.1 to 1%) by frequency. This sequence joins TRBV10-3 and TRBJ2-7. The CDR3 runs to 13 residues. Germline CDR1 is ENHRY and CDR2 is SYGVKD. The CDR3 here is CAINPLGMGEQYF.

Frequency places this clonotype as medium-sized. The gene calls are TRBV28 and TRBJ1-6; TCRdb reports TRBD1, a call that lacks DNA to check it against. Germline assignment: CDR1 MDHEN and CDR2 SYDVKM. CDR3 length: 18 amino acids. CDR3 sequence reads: CASSPGQEGAIRNSPLHF.

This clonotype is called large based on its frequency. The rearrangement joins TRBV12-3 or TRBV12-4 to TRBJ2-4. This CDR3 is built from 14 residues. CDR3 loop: CASSLGNAKNIQYF.

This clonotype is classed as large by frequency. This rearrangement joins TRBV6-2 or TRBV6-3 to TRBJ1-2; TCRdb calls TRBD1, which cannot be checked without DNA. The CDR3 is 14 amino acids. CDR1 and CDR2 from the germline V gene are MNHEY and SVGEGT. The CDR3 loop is CASSWTGDIYGYTF.

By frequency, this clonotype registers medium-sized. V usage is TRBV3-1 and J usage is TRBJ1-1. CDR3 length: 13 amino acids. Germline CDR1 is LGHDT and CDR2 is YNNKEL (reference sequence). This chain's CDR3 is CASKGSHNTEAFF.

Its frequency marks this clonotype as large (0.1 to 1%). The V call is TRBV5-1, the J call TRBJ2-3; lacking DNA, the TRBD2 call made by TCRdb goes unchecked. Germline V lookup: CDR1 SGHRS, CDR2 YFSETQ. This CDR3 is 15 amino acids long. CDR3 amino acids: CASGRLAGPREAQYF.

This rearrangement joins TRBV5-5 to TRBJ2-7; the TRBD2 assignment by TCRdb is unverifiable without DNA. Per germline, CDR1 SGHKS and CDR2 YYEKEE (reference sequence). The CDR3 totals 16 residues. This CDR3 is CASSRNTGLGSYEQYF.

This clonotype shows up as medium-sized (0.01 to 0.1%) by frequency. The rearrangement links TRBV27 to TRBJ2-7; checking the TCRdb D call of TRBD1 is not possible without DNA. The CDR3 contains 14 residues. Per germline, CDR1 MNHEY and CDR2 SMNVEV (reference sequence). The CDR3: CASSLRQGLGEQYF.

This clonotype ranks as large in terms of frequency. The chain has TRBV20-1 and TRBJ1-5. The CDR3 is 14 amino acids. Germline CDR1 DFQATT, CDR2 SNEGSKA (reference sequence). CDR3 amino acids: CSARDRFPAGPQHF.

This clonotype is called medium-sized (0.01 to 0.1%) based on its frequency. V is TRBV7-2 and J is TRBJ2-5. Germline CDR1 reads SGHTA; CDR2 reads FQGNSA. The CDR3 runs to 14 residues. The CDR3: CASSLTDLQETQYF.

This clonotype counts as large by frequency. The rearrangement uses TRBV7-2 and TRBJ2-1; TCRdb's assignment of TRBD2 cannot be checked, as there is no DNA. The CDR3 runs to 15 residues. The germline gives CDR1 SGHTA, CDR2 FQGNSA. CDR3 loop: CASTLGSGAYNEQFF.

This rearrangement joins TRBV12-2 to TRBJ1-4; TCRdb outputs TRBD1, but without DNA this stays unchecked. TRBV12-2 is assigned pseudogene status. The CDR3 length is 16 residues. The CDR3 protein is CASRSVQGPPMKKLFF.

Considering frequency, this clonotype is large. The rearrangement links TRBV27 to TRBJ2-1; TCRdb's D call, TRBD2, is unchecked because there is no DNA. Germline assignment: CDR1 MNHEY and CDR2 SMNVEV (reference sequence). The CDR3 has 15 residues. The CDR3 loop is CASTMIAGGWNEQFF.

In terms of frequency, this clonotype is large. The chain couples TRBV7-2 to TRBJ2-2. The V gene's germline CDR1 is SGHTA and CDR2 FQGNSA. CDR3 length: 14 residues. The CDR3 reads CASSLTLNTGELFF.